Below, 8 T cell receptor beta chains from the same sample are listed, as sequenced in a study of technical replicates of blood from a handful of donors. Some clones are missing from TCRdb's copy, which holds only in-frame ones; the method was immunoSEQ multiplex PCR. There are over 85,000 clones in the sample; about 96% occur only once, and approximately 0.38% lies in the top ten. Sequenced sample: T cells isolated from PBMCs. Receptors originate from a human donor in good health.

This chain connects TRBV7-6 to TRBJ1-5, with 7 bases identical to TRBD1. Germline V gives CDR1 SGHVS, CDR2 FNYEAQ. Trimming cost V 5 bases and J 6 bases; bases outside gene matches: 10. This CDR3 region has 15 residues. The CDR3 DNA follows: TGTGCCAGCAGCCCCGGGACGCAGGGGGGTCAGCCCCAGCATTTT. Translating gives CASSPGTQGGQPQHF.

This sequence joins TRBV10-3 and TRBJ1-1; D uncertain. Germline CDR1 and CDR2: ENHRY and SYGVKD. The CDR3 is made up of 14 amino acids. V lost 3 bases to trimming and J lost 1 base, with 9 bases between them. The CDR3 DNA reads TGTGCCATCAGTGACTTTCACACGAACACTGAAGCTTTCTTT. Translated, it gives CAISDFHTNTEAFF.

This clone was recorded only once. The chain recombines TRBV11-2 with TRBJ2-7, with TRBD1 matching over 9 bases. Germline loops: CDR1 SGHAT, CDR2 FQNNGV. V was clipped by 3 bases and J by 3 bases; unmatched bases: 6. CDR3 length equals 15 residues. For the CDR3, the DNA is TGTGCCAGCAGCTTTCTGGGACAGGGAGACTACGAGCAGTACTTC. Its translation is CASSFLGQGDYEQYF.

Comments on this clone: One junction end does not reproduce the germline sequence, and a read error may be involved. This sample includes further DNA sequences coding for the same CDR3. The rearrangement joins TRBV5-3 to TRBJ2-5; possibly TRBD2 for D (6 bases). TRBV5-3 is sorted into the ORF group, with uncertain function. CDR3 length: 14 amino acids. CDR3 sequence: CARSLIGEEETQYF. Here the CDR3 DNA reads TGTGCCAGAAGCTTGATCGGGGAGGAAGAAACCCAGTACTTC.

DNA of the CDR3: TGTGCCAGCAGCTTAACAGGGCAGTTGAACACTGAAGCTTTCTTT. Translating gives CASSLTGQLNTEAFF. The rearrangement links TRBV7-9 to TRBJ1-1; weak D call: TRBD1 (6 bases). Between the trimmed V and J ends, which lost 2 bases and 0 bases, there was a span of 10 bases. Per germline, CDR1 SEHNR and CDR2 FQNEAQ (reference sequence). The CDR3 length is 15 residues.

CDR3 DNA: TGCAGCGTTGACGGTTGGGGGACTAGCAGAACCGGGGAGCTGTTTTTT. This translates into CSVDGWGTSRTGELFF. J is TRBJ2-2 and V is TRBV29-1, with 9 bases matching TRBD2. The CDR3 consists of 16 residues. Germline CDR1 reads SQVTM; CDR2 reads ANQGSEA. Germline trimming cut 3 bases from V and 5 bases from J; bases unmatched to any gene: 10.

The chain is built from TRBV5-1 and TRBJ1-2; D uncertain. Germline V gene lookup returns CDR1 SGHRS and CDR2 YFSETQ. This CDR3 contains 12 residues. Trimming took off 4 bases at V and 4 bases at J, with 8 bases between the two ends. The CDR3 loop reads CASSTGIYGYTF. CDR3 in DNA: TGCGCCAGCAGCACCGGGATCTATGGCTACACCTTC.

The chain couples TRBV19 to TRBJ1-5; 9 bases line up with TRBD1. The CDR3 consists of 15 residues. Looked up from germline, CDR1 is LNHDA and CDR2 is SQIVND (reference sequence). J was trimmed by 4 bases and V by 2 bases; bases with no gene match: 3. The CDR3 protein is CASSIMTGGNQPQHF. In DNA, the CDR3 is TGTGCCAGTAGTATAATGACAGGGGGGAATCAGCCCCAGCATTTT.